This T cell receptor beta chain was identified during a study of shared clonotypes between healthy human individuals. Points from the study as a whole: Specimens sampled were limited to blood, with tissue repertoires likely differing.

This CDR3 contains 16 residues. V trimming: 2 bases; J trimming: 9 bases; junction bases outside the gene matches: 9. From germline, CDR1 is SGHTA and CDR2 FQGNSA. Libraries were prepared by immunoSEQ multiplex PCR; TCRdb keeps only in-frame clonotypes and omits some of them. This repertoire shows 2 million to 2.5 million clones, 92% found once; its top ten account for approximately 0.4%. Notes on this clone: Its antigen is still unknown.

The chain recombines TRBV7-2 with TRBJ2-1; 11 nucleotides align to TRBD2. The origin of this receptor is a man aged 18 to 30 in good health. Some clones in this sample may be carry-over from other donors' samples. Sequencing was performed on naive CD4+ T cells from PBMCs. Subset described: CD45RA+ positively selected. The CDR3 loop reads CASSLYSTSGSGEQFF. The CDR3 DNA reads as TGTGCCAGCAGCTTATATAGTACTAGCGGGAGCGGTGAGCAGTTCTTC.